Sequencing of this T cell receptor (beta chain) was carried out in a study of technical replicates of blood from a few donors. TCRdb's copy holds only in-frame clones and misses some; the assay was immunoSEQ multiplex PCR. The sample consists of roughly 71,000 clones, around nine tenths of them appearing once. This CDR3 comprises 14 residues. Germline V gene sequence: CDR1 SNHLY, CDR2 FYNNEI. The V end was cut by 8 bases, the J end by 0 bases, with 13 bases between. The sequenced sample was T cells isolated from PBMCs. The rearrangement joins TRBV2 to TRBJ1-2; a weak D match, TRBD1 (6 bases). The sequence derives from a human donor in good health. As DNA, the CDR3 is TGTGCCAGCGGCAGGACAGCGACTAACTATGGCTACACCTTC. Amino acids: CASGRTATNYGYTF.